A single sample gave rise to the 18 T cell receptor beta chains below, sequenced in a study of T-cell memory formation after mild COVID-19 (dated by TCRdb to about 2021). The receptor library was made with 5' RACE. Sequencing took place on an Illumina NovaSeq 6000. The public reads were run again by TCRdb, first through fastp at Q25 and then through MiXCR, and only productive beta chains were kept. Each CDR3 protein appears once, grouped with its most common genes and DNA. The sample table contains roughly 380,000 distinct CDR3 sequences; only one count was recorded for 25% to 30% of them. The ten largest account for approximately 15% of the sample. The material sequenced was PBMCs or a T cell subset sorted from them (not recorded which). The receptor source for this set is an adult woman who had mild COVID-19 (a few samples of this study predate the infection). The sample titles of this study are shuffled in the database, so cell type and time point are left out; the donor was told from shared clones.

The CDR3 protein is CASNTNRAKNIQYF. CDR3 nucleotide sequence: TGTGCCAGCAACACCAACAGGGCTAAAAACATTCAGTACTTC. V usage is TRBV6-2 or TRBV6-3 and J usage is TRBJ2-4, with D possibly being TRBD1 (6 bases). The CDR3 spans 14 residues. The V end was cut by 7 bases, the J end by 4 bases, with 14 bases between. From germline, CDR1 is MNHEY and CDR2 SVGEGT.

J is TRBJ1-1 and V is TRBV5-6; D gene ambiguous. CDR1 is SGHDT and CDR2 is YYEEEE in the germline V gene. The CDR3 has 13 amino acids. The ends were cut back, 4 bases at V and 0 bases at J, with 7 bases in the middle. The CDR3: CASSITMNTEAFF. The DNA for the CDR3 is TGTGCCAGCAGCATAACGATGAACACTGAAGCTTTCTTT.

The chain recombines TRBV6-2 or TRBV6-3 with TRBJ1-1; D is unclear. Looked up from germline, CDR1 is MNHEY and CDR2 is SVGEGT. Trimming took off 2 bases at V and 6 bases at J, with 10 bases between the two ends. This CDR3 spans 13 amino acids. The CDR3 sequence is CASSYRAASEAFF. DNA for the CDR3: TGTGCCAGCAGTTACCGGGCAGCGTCTGAAGCTTTCTTT.

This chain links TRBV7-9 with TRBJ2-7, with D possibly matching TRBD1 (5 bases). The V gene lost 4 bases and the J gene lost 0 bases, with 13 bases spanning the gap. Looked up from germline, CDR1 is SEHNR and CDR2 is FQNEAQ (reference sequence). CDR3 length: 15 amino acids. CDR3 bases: TGTGCCAGCAGCTCACAGGACGGGCCCTCCTACGAGCAGTACTTC. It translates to CASSSQDGPSYEQYF. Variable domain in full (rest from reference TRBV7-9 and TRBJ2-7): DTGVSQNPRHKITKRGQNVTFRCDPISEHNRLYWYRQTLGQGPEFLTYFQNEAQLEKSRLLSDRFSAERPKGSFSTLEIQRTEQGDSAMYLCASSSQDGPSYEQYFGPGTRLTVT.

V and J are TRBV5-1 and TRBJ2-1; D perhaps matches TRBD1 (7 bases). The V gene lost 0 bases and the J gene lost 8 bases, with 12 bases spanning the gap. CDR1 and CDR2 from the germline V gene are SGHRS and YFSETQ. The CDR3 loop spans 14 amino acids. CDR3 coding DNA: TGCGCCAGCAGCTTGGGCAGGGGGGTCCATGAGCAGTTCTTC. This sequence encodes CASSLGRGVHEQFF.

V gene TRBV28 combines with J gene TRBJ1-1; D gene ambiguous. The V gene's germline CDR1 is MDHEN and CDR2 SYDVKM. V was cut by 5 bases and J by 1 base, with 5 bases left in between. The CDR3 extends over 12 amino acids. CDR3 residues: CASSRPNTEAFF. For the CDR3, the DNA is TGTGCCAGCAGTCGGCCGAACACTGAAGCTTTCTTT.

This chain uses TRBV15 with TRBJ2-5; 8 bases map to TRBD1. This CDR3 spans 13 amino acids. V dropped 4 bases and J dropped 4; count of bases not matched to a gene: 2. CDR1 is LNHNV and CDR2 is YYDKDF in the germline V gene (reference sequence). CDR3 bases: TGTGCCACCAGCAACGACAGGGGAGAGACCCAGTACTTC. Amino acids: CATSNDRGETQYF. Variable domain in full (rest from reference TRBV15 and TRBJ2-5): DAMVIQNPRYQVTQFGKPVTLSCSQTLNHNVMYWYQQKSSQAPKLLFHYYDKDFNNEADTPDNFQSRRPNTSFCFLDIRSPGLGDTAMYLCATSNDRGETQYFGPGTRLLVL.

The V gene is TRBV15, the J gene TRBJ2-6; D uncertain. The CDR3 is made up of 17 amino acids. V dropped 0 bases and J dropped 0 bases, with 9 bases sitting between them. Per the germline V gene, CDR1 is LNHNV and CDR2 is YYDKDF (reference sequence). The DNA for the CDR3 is TGTGCCACCAGCAGAGAACACCTCCTCTCTGGGGCCAACGTCCTGACTTTC. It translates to CATSREHLLSGANVLTF.

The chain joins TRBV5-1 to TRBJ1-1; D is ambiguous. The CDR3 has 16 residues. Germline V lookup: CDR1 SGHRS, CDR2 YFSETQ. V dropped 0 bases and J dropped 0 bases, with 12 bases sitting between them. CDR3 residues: CASSLVGRNVNTEAFF. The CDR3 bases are TGCGCCAGCAGCTTGGTTGGACGGAACGTGAACACTGAAGCTTTCTTT. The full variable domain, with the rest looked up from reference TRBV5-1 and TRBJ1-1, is KAGVTQTPRYLIKTRGQQVTLSCSPISGHRSVSWYQQTPGQGLQFLFEYFSETQRNKGNFPGRFSGRQFSNSRSEMNVSTLELGDSALYLCASSLVGRNVNTEAFFGQGTRLTVV.

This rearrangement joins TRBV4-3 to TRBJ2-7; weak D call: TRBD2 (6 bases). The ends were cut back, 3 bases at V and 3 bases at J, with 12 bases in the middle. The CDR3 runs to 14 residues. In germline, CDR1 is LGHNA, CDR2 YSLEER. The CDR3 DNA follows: TGCGCCAGCAGCCAGGGCGGGGCCTACTACGAGCAGTACGTC. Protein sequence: CASSQGGAYYEQYV.

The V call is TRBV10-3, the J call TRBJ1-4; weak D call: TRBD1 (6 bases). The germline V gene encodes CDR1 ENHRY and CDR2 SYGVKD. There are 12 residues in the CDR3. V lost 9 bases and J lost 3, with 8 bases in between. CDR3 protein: CAIGQPNEKLFF. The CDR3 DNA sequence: TGTGCCATAGGACAGCCTAATGAAAAACTGTTTTTT.

The CDR3 loop is CSVDPTPINYGYTF. The DNA for the CDR3 is TGCAGCGTTGACCCGACACCGATTAACTATGGCTACACCTTC. The chain carries TRBV29-1 and TRBJ1-2; D unresolved. This CDR3 has 14 residues. In germline, CDR1 is SQVTM, CDR2 ANQGSEA. Trimming left V 3 bases short and J 1 base short, with 12 bases between.

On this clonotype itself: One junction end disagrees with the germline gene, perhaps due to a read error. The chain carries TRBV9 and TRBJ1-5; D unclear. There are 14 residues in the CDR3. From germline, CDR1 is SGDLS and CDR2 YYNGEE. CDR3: CASSVGGSNQHQHF. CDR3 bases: TGTGCCAGCAGCGTAGGCGGTAGCAATCAGCACCAGCATTTT.

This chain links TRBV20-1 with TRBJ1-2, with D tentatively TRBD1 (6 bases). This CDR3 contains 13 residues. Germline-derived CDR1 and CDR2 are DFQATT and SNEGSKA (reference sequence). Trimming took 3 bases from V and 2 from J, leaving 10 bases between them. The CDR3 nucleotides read TGCAGTGCTAGCCCAGGGGTGAACTATGGCTACACCTTC. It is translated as CSASPGVNYGYTF.

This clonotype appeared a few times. The CDR3 nucleotides are TGTGCCAGCTCTCGGCTGGGAGCGGCTCTCACAGATACGCAGTATTTT. Amino acids: CASSRLGAALTDTQYF. The chain joins TRBV18 to TRBJ2-3, with D tentatively TRBD2 (5 bases). Germline V gene lookup returns CDR1 KGHSH and CDR2 LQKENI. CDR3 length equals 16 residues. Trimming stripped 6 bases from V and 2 bases from J, with 18 bases between.

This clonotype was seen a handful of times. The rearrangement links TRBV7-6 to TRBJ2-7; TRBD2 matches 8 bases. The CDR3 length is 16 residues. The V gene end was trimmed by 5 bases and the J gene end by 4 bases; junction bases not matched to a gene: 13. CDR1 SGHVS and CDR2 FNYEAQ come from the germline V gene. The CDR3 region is CASSPSDRGGRYEQYF. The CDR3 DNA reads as TGTGCCAGCAGCCCCTCTGACCGGGGGGGTAGGTACGAGCAGTACTTC.

This CDR3 reads CASSARTSGGVRSYEQYF. CDR3 bases: TGCGCCAGCAGCGCCAGGACTAGCGGGGGAGTACGCTCCTACGAGCAGTACTTC. J is TRBJ2-7 and V is TRBV5-1; 13 bases are a match to TRBD2. V shed 4 bases, J shed 0 bases, and the junction held 10 bases outside the gene matches. From germline, CDR1 is SGHRS and CDR2 YFSETQ. The CDR3 runs 18 residues. Full variable domain (remainder filled in from reference TRBV5-1 and TRBJ2-7): KAGVTQTPRYLIKTRGQQVTLSCSPISGHRSVSWYQQTPGQGLQFLFEYFSETQRNKGNFPGRFSGRQFSNSRSEMNVSTLELGDSALYLCASSARTSGGVRSYEQYFGPGTRLTVT.

In DNA, the CDR3 is TGTGCCAGCGCATGGCAGGGGGCGAGTGAGGGTGAAGCTTTCTTT. Translated: CASAWQGASEGEAFF. The V call is TRBV13, the J call TRBJ1-1; 8 nucleotides align to TRBD1. From germline, CDR1 is PRHDT and CDR2 FYEKMQ (reference sequence). The V segment lost 8 bases and the J segment 7 bases; nucleotides outside the gene matches: 15. The CDR3 totals 15 residues.